The source of this T cell receptor beta chain is a study of blood T cell repertoires in COVID-19 (dated by TCRdb to 2020 to 2021). Describing the broader study: Collaborator samples came from the United States, Italy and Spain and covered acute and convalescent phases of COVID-19. The prospective study material was composed of cDNA or gDNA derived from T cells, B-cell-depleted T cells, or PBMCs. The dataset comprised deeply sampled blood TCRbeta repertoires from subjects exposed to, actively infected with, or recovered from COVID-19. The repertoires were released in a freely available public database meant as a resource for research on the immune response to SARS-CoV-2. Samples came from the ongoing ImmuneRACE study (first 160 participants) plus 1,254 subjects from 6 global collaborators. A de-identified subject ID, COVID-19 status, age in years and sex were almost always included in the sample metadata. Where available, HLA class I and class II types were taken from metadata supplied by the sample provider and were not determined by assay-based typing.

On this clone itself: There is no known antigen for this receptor. Base qualities are not at hand, and no much larger clone is one base apart.

Overall study outcomes, separate from this receptor: How much clinical and demographic metadata was included differed by source and by participant, and the metadata was provided uncurated.

TCRbeta CDR3 regions were amplified from genomic DNA by means of the immunoSEQ Assay, a bias-controlled multiplex PCR. As for the original processing: The number of nucleated cells in each sample was estimated by amplification of reference gene primers within the assay. Sequence reads were collapsed and filtered to measure the absolute abundance of every unique TCRbeta CDR3 rearrangement. For each sample, productive Simpson clonality was calculated as the square root of Simpson's diversity index over productive rearrangements. TCRdb's version of the immuneACCESS table is confined to in-frame rearrangements and falls short of the full clone set. An unresolved V gene accounts for under half of the shortfall where checked; the remainder is of unknown origin. The V and J calls and clone size are taken from that table; D and trimming were inferred from the DNA. The sample profile shows roughly 110,000 clones; approximately 89% of them were found once. 5% to 6.5% of the sample goes to the ten largest clones.

Via the germline V gene (reference sequence), CDR1 is GTSNPN and CDR2 SVGIG. Between the V and J ends, shortened by 2 bases and 6 bases respectively, the junction contains 16 bases. Inclusive of the bounding cysteine and phenylalanine, the CDR3 is 14 residues long. This entry keeps only the CDR3 DNA: 42 bases, framed from base 1. One collaborating source in Seattle enrolled patients during active infection and followed them longitudinally through the course of disease. The collaborating institutions used their own protocols to collect whole blood in K2EDTA tubes. For TCRbeta analysis, collaborators shipped samples as frozen whole blood, isolated PBMCs, or DNA extracted from either of those sample types.

The sequenced sample was peripheral blood. This receptor was identified in a woman aged 60-70 years with COVID-19, enrolled during active disease. The chain joins TRBV30 to TRBJ1-1; a weak D assignment points to TRBD1 (5 bases agree). Read as DNA, the sequence is TGTGCCTGGAGTCTGGGACTCAATACCCCTGAAGCTTTCTTT. It is translated as CAWSLGLNTPEAFF.